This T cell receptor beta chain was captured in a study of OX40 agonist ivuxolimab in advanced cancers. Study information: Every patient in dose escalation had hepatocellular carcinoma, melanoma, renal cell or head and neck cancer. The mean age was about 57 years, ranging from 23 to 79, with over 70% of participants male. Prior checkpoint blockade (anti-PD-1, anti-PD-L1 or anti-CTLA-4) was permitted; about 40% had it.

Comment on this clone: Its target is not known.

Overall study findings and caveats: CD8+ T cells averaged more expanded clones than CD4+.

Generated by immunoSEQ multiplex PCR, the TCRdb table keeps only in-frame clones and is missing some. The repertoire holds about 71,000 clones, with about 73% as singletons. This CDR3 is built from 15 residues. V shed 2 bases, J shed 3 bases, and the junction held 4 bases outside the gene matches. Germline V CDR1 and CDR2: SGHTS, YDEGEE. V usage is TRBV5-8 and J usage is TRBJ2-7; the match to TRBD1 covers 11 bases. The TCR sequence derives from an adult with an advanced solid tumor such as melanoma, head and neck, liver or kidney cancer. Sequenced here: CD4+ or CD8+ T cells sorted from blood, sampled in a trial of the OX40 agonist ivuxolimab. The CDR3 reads CASSLGGTGGYEQYF. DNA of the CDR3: TGTGCCAGCAGCTTAGGCGGGACAGGGGGCTACGAGCAGTACTTC.